This T cell receptor (beta chain) came from a study of early T cells in non-severe SARS-CoV-2 infection. Looking at the study overall: Unpaired chains resulted from sequencing bulk RNA of unsorted whole blood. Whole-study results and caveats: Matching against VDJdb likely underestimated virus-specific expansions, favoring anti-spike CD8.

TCRdb recomputed calls from the 5' RACE reads with MiXCR, one row per CDR3 protein. The sample contains over 60,000 distinct CDR3 sequences, under 15% of which appear only once. The CDR3 covers 14 residues. V gave up 2 bases and J gave up 3 bases, with 8 bases separating them. CDR1 is SGHTA and CDR2 is FQGNSA in the germline V gene. Regarding this clonotype: The antigen is not known.

The origin of this receptor is an adult who was a healthcare worker with PCR-confirmed SARS-CoV-2 infection or an uninfected control (not recorded which). This specimen consisted of whole blood, obtained at baseline. J is TRBJ2-1 and V is TRBV7-2; no firm D call. CDR3 sequence reads: CASSLSRHYNEQFF. CDR3 DNA: TGTGCCAGCAGCTTATCGAGGCACTACAATGAGCAGTTCTTC.